One and the same sample provided the 21 T cell receptor beta chains below, sequenced in a study of cytomegalovirus exposure and HLA in healthy donors. The PCR ran on 60 Vbeta and 13 Jbeta primers. The table came from immunoSEQ multiplex PCR; TCRdb's copy has only in-frame clones and leaves some out. The table shows 170,000 or so clones, with about 82% occurring only once. Material: PBMCs. These receptors all stem from a woman in her forties or fifties in good health and CMV-seropositive.

The CDR3, as DNA: TGTGCCAGCAGCGCCGGGTTAGACTACGAGCAGTACTTC. It is translated as CASSAGLDYEQYF. The chain recombines TRBV9 with TRBJ2-7; D is undetermined. Germline loops: CDR1 SGDLS, CDR2 YYNGEE. The CDR3 covers 13 residues. Trimming took 3 bases from V and 3 from J, leaving 10 bases between them.

The CDR3 spells CASSERRASGTDTQYF. In DNA, the CDR3 is TGTGCCAGTAGTGAACGGAGGGCCTCCGGCACAGATACGCAGTATTTT. The chain combines TRBV19 with TRBJ2-3; D is perhaps TRBD2 (6 bases). The V end was cut by 5 bases, the J end by 1 base, with 16 bases between. Germline CDR1 reads LNHDA; CDR2 reads SQIVND (reference sequence). The CDR3 contains 16 residues.

The rearrangement uses TRBV28 and TRBJ2-1; 10 bases agree with TRBD1. The CDR3 runs to 16 residues. Per germline, CDR1 MDHEN and CDR2 SYDVKM. With V trimmed by 6 bases and J by 6 bases, 11 bases remained unmatched. CDR3 sequence: CASSTPGTGESNEQFF. The CDR3 coding sequence is TGTGCCAGCAGCACGCCCGGGACAGGGGAGTCCAATGAGCAGTTCTTC.

The CDR3: CASSWGSLNEQFF. CDR3 in DNA: TGCGCCAGCAGCTGGGGCTCTTTGAATGAGCAGTTCTTC. This rearrangement joins TRBV5-1 to TRBJ2-1, with TRBD1 as a possible D gene (5 bases). The germline V gene has CDR1 SGHRS and CDR2 YFSETQ. The CDR3 extends over 13 amino acids. V lost 3 bases, J lost 7 bases, and 11 bases lay in between.

This chain uses TRBV9 with TRBJ2-7, with 8 bases lining up with TRBD2. CDR1 SGDLS and CDR2 YYNGEE come from the germline V gene. The CDR3 extends over 14 amino acids. V shed 5 bases, J shed 5 bases, and the junction held 9 bases outside the gene matches. CDR3: CASSQSSGYNEQYF. The CDR3 DNA reads as TGTGCCAGCAGTCAGTCTAGCGGGTACAACGAGCAGTACTTC.

J is TRBJ1-1 and V is TRBV9; 7 nucleotides align to TRBD1. Germline assignment: CDR1 SGDLS and CDR2 YYNGEE. The CDR3 has 17 residues. With V trimmed by 1 base and J by 1 base, 10 bases remained unmatched. DNA for the CDR3: TGTGCCAGCAGCGTAACCCCCAGGGGGTCTGGGAACACTGAAGCTTTCTTT. It codes for CASSVTPRGSGNTEAFF.

The chain couples TRBV27 to TRBJ2-2, with D possibly matching TRBD1 (5 bases). The CDR3 extends over 15 amino acids. V lost 6 bases and J lost 7, with 18 bases in between. Germline V gene data show CDR1 as MNHEY and CDR2 as SMNVEV (reference sequence). The CDR3 loop reads CASRLDSLIGGELFF. As DNA, the CDR3 is TGTGCCAGCAGATTAGACAGTCTAATAGGCGGGGAGCTGTTTTTT.

V and J are TRBV18 and TRBJ1-2; 8 bases map to TRBD1. Germline CDR1 is KGHSH and CDR2 is LQKENI. The CDR3 sequence is 15 residues long. V lost 4 bases, J lost 4 bases, and 8 bases stayed unmatched. CDR3 DNA sequence: TGTGCCAGCTCACTAGAAGGCGGGACAGGCTATGGCTACACCTTC. This encodes CASSLEGGTGYGYTF.

The J gene is TRBJ2-7, the V gene TRBV18, with TRBD2 matching over 9 bases. Trimming cost V 6 bases and J 7 bases; bases outside gene matches: 19. The CDR3 has 17 amino acids. Germline assignment: CDR1 KGHSH and CDR2 LQKENI. The CDR3 region is CASSRLGGAGGLREQYF. The CDR3 region has the DNA TGTGCCAGCTCGCGCCTAGGCGGTGCGGGGGGGCTCAGAGAGCAGTACTTC.

The V call is TRBV30, the J call TRBJ1-2, with 10 bases matching TRBD1. The CDR3 sequence is 14 residues long. Germline loops: CDR1 GTSNPN, CDR2 SVGIG (reference sequence). V lost 4 bases, J lost 3 bases, and 5 bases stayed unmatched. CDR3 in DNA: TGTGCCTGGACCTCCGGGACAGGGGACTATGGCTACACCTTC. It yields the protein CAWTSGTGDYGYTF.

The rearrangement uses TRBV5-1 and TRBJ1-3, with D tentatively TRBD1 (6 bases). V was clipped by 3 bases and J by 2 bases, with 15 bases between them. The CDR3 is 16 residues long. Looked up from germline, CDR1 is SGHRS and CDR2 is YFSETQ. The CDR3 loop reads CASSSVGGDTGNTIYF. The CDR3 DNA follows: TGCGCCAGCAGCTCCGTAGGGGGGGATACTGGAAACACCATATATTTT.

The gene calls are TRBV6-1 and TRBJ1-5; TRBD1 matches at 7 bases. J lost 2 bases, V lost 2 bases, and 6 bases had no gene match. Germline values: CDR1 MNHNS, CDR2 SASEGT. The CDR3 has 16 amino acids. The CDR3 region has the DNA TGTGCCAGCAGTGAACTGGTTGGACAGGGCAATCAGCCCCAGCATTTT. Encoded protein: CASSELVGQGNQPQHF.

The J gene is TRBJ2-7, the V gene TRBV14; possible D gene TRBD2, 6 bases. Germline V lookup: CDR1 SGHDN, CDR2 FVKESK. This CDR3 has 17 amino acids. V dropped 3 bases and J dropped 2 bases, with 20 bases sitting between them. In DNA, the CDR3 is TGTGCCAGCAGCCATCATTTAAGCCGGGACTTGACCTACGAGCAGTACTTC. This codes for CASSHHLSRDLTYEQYF.

The chain couples TRBV6-4 to TRBJ2-1; TRBD2 agrees at 9 bases. CDR1 is MRHNA, CDR2 SNTAGT, per germline. With 3 bases clipped from V and 6 bases from J, the junction kept 12 bases outside the gene matches. The CDR3 runs 17 residues. CDR3 amino acids: CASSEAGSASGANEQFF. The CDR3 DNA sequence: TGTGCCAGCAGTGAGGCTGGGTCGGCTAGCGGGGCCAATGAGCAGTTCTTC.

As for this clone: At one end, the junction sequence differs from germline, possibly due to a read error. The rearrangement links TRBV7-7 to TRBJ2-5; 7 bases agree with TRBD1. This CDR3 is 16 amino acids long. The germline CDR1 and CDR2 sequences are SSHAT and FNYEAQ (reference sequence). Here the CDR3 reads CASSRSRGGASETQYF. CDR3 DNA: TGTGCTAGCAGCCGCTCGAGAGGGGGCGCTTCGGAGACCCAGTACTTC.

CDR3 nucleotide sequence: TGTGCCAGCAGCCAAGAAGCACAGGGGGCATGGAGCAATCAGCCCCAGCATTTT. Translating it yields CASSQEAQGAWSNQPQHF. This sequence joins TRBV4-2 and TRBJ1-5; TRBD1 matches at 9 bases. V lost 0 bases and J lost 1; bases outside the gene matches: 7. The CDR3 is 18 residues long. Germline CDR1 and CDR2: LGHNA and YNFKEQ.

The chain employs TRBV18 and TRBJ1-4, with a possible D match to TRBD1 (6 bases). Germline CDR1 is KGHSH and CDR2 is LQKENI. The CDR3 contains 15 residues. Trimming shortened V by 2 bases and J by 8 bases, and 15 bases separated the two germline ends. Here the CDR3 DNA reads TGTGCCAGCTCACCATACGGGGGGCGCGGGGAAAAACTGTTTTTT. Translating gives CASSPYGGRGEKLFF.

The chain combines TRBV7-3 with TRBJ1-1, with D possibly TRBD1 on 5 matching bases. Germline V gene lookup returns CDR1 SGHTA and CDR2 FQGTGA. The ends were cut back, 4 bases at V and 2 bases at J, with 11 bases in the middle. CDR3 length: 14 residues. CDR3 region: CASSSTERNTEAFF. CDR3 nucleotide sequence: TGTGCCAGCAGCTCGACAGAGAGAAACACTGAAGCTTTCTTT.

This rearrangement joins TRBV7-3 to TRBJ2-1, with 7 bases matching TRBD2. The CDR3 consists of 16 residues. Germline V lookup: CDR1 SGHTA, CDR2 FQGTGA. The J segment lost 0 bases and the V segment lost 4 bases, leaving 6 bases of the junction unmatched. Written as DNA, the CDR3 is TGTGCCAGCAGCTACCCGGGAGGACGCTCCTACAATGAGCAGTTCTTC. Protein sequence: CASSYPGGRSYNEQFF.

The chain has TRBV5-1 and TRBJ2-3; possible D gene TRBD2, 6 bases. V lost 1 base and J 11 bases, leaving 14 bases between the germline ends. The CDR3 runs 13 residues. Germline loops: CDR1 SGHRS, CDR2 YFSETQ. The chain's CDR3 is CASSLSPRRGQYF. CDR3 nucleotide sequence: TGCGCCAGCAGCTTGTCCCCTCGGCGGGGGCAGTATTTT.

This clone was found a few times. The sample contains more than one DNA sequence encoding this CDR3. The chain employs TRBV7-3 and TRBJ1-1; 9 bases map to TRBD1. Germline-derived CDR1 and CDR2 are SGHTA and FQGTGA. After removal of 5 bases from V and 4 bases from J, the junction contained 2 bases not matched to a gene. The CDR3 extends over 13 amino acids. The CDR3 sequence is CASSPTGGTEAFF. In DNA form, the CDR3 reads TGTGCCAGCAGCCCGACAGGGGGCACTGAAGCTTTCTTT.